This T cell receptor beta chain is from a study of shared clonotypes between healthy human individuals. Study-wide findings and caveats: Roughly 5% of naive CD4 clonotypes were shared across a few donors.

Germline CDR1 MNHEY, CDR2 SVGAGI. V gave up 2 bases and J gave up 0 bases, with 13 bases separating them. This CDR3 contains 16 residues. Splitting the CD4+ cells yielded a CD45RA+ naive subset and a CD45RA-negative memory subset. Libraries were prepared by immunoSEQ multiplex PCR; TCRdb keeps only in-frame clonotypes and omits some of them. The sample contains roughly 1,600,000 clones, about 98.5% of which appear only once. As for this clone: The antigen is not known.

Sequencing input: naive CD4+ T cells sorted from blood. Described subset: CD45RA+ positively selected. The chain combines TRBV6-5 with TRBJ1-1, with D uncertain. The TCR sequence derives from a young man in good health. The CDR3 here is CASSYSLLNMNTEAFF. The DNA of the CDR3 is TGTGCCAGCAGTTACAGCCTCCTAAACATGAACACTGAAGCTTTCTTT.